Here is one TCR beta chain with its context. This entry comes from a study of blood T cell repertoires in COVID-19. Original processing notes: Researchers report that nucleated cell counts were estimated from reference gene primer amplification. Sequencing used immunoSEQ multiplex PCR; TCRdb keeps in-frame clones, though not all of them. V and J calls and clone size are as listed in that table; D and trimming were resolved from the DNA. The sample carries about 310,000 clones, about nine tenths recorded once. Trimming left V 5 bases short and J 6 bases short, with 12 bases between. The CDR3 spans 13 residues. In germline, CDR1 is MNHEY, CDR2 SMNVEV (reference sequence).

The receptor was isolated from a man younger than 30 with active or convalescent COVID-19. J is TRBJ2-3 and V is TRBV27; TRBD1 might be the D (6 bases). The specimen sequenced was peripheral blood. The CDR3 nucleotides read TGTGCCAGCAGTAATACAGGGATGGATACGCAGTATTTT. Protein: CASSNTGMDTQYF.